This T cell receptor (beta chain) is from a study of post-analysis software for immune sequencing data. About this clonotype itself: Antigen unknown.

Prepared libraries of TCR beta cDNA carried unique molecular identifiers. Starting from approximately 1 to 10 million T cells, the study yielded about 490,000 cDNA molecules. TCRdb independently ran MiXCR on the PCR reads; one entry per CDR3 protein. The sample has hundreds of thousands of distinct CDR3 sequences; roughly 47% are singletons. Looked up from germline, CDR1 is DFQATT and CDR2 is SNEGSKA (reference sequence). The CDR3 runs 13 residues. The study, taken as a whole, reports: Controls had lower frequencies than patients of five or six TRBV segments, which included TRBV5-6, TRBV5-1 and TRBV20-1.

The chain joins TRBV20-1 to TRBJ2-5; TRBD2 aligns across 8 bases. The J call could be wrong; TRBJ2-7 is a better fit for the DNA end. Sequenced material: blood. This clonotype was obtained from a girl between 5 and 17 years old with multiple sclerosis. The chain's CDR3 is CSASERGRHEQYF. The CDR3 DNA is TGCAGTGCTAGTGAGCGCGGGAGGCACGAGCAGTACTTC.